This TCR beta chain derives from a study of CD8+CD57+ T cells in acquired aplastic anemia. For the study at large: When averaged, DNA from sorted CD4+ and CD8+ cells came to around 3 ug. General study points: Sharing between patients and controls was observed for around 30 CD8+ CDR3 sequences.

Researchers used genomic DNA as the template to profile TCR beta VDJ and CDR3. TCRdb used MiXCR to reprocess the reads, holding one entry per CDR3 protein. The sample contains a few hundred thousand distinct CDR3 sequences, around 60% of which appear only once. This clonotype was seen a handful of times. Its matching antigen is unknown. The CDR3 totals 13 residues. Trimming took 8 bases from V and 3 from J; bases not matched to a gene: 4. Germline V gene data show CDR1 as MNHEY and CDR2 as SVGEGT. This receptor was taken from a human donor in good health. This chain connects TRBV6-2 or TRBV6-3 to TRBJ2-3, with 8 bases that match TRBD2. The sequencing input was sorted CD4+, CD8+, or CD8+CD57+ T cells (not recorded which) from PBMCs. The CDR3 nucleotides read TGTGCCAGCGGAGCGGGAGATACAGATACGCAGTATTTT. Translation: CASGAGDTDTQYF.